This T cell receptor beta chain was captured by sequencing in a study of tumor-infiltrating lymphocytes in localized non-small cell lung cancer. The protocol was immunoSEQ multiplex PCR, while the TCRdb copy is restricted to in-frame clones and leaves out a portion. The sample includes 27,000 or so clones, 80% to 90% of them seen just once. Findings and limits, study-wide: Not all patients were TCR sequenced, owing to tissue quantity. Technical variation could not be separated from intratumor heterogeneity here. Recurrence-free survival showed no association with tumor T-cell fraction.

Concerning this clone: Antigen unknown.

Deletions cut 1 base from V and 2 bases from J, with 6 bases between. The CDR3 totals 14 residues. CDR1 ENHRY and CDR2 SYGVKD come from the germline V gene. The chain joins TRBV10-3 to TRBJ2-1; no clear D. The sequenced sample consisted of lung tumor tissue. This sequence was found in a human donor with non-small cell lung cancer. The CDR3 DNA follows: TGTGCCATCAGTGAGTTGTACCCCTACAATGAGCAGTTCTTC. Translated: CAISELYPYNEQFF.